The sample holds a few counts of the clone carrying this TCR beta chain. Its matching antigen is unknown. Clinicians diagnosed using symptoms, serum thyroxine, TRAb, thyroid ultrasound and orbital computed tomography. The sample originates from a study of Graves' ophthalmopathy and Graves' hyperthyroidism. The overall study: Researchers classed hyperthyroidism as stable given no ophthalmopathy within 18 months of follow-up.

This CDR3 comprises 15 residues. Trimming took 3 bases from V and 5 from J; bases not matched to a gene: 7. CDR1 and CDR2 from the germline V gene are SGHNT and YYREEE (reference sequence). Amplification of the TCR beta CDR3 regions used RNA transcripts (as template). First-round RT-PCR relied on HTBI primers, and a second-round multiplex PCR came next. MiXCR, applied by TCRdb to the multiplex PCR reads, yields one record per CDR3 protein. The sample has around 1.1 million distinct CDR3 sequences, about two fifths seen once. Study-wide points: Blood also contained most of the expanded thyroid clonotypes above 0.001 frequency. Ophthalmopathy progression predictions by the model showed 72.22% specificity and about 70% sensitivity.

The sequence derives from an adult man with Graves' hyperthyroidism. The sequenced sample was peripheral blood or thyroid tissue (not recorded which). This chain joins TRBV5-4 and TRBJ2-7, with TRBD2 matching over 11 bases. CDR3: CASSYASGGFHEQYF. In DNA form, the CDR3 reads TGTGCCAGCAGCTATGCTAGCGGGGGGTTCCACGAGCAGTACTTC.